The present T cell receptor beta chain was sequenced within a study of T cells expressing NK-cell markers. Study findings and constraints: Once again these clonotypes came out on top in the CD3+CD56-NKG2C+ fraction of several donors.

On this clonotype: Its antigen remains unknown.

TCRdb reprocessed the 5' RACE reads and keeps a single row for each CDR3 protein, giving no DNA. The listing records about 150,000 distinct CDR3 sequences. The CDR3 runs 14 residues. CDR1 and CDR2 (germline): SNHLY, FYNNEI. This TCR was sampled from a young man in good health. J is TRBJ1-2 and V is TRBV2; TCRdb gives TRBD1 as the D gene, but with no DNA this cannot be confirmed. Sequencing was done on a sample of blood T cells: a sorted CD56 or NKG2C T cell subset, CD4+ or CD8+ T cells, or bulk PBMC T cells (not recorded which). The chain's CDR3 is CASSEHHTGYGYTF.